The 19 T cell receptor beta chains listed next were all sequenced from one sample in a study of cytomegalovirus exposure and HLA in healthy donors. Vbeta (60) and Jbeta (13) primers were used in the PCR. This table comes from immunoSEQ multiplex PCR, and its TCRdb copy is limited to in-frame clones, with some not included. The sample contains about 88,000 clones, 75% to 90% of which appear only once. Sample: PBMCs. These receptor sequences come from a man between 18 and 35 years old in good health and CMV-seronegative.

This chain links TRBV2 with TRBJ1-5; 12 bases fit TRBD1. The V gene's germline CDR1 is SNHLY and CDR2 FYNNEI. CDR3 length: 17 amino acids. J gave up 7 bases and V 0 bases, and 7 bases lay outside the gene matches. The CDR3 sequence: CASSEARRDRGRQPQHF. The CDR3 DNA is TGTGCCAGCAGTGAAGCGCGCCGGGACAGGGGGCGGCAGCCCCAGCATTTT.

The chain uses TRBV6-1 and TRBJ2-7, with TRBD2 as a possible D gene (6 bases). Germline-derived CDR1 and CDR2 are MNHNS and SASEGT. The CDR3 consists of 15 residues. Trimming took off 6 bases at V and 1 base at J, with 16 bases between the two ends. The chain's CDR3 is CASSALAGGSYEQYF. CDR3 sequence (DNA): TGTGCCAGCAGCGCACTAGCAGGTGGATCCTACGAGCAGTACTTC.

This chain uses TRBV4-1 with TRBJ2-2, with TRBD2 matching over 11 bases. The CDR3 loop spans 18 amino acids. Trimming removed 5 bases from V and 0 bases from J; junction bases left unmatched: 8. Germline V gives CDR1 MGHRA, CDR2 YSYEKL. The CDR3 region has the DNA TGCGCCAGCAGCTCTAGCGGGAGGTTGAATGCGAACACCGGGGAGCTGTTTTTT. It specifies CASSSSGRLNANTGELFF.

The rearrangement links TRBV11-2 to TRBJ2-2; TRBD2 is a possible D gene (7 bases). The V end was cut by 3 bases, the J end by 0 bases, with 17 bases between. The CDR3 covers 18 residues. The V gene's germline CDR1 is SGHAT and CDR2 FQNNGV. The CDR3 nucleotides read TGTGCCAGCAGCTTGCTCTTTACGGGGGGCCCGAACACCGGGGAGCTGTTTTTT. Its translation is CASSLLFTGGPNTGELFF.

The chain employs TRBV5-6 and TRBJ2-1, with D possibly TRBD2 on 5 matching bases. Trimming took off 6 bases at V and 0 bases at J, with 13 bases between the two ends. From germline, CDR1 is SGHDT and CDR2 YYEEEE. The CDR3 runs to 15 residues. CDR3 nucleotides: TGTGCCAGCATTAGAAAACTAGTCTCCTACAATGAGCAGTTCTTC. Amino acids: CASIRKLVSYNEQFF.

Notes on this clone: The sample carries other DNA sequences with the same CDR3. V gene TRBV28 combines with J gene TRBJ2-3; 8 bases fit TRBD2. Germline V gene data show CDR1 as MDHEN and CDR2 as SYDVKM. The CDR3 runs 14 residues. V lost 8 bases, J lost 4 bases, and 8 bases stayed unmatched. The CDR3 spells CASLERGPSDTQYF. CDR3 nucleotide sequence: TGTGCCAGCCTCGAGCGGGGGCCGTCAGATACGCAGTATTTT.

The chain joins TRBV7-9 to TRBJ2-7, with D hard to call. Germline lookup yields CDR1 SEHNR and CDR2 FQNEAQ (reference sequence). Trimming took 4 bases from V and 0 from J, leaving 16 bases between them. The CDR3 loop spans 16 amino acids. This CDR3 reads CASSYPTSSFSYEQYF. Written as DNA, the CDR3 is TGTGCCAGCAGCTACCCGACATCCTCCTTCTCCTACGAGCAGTACTTC.

The chain uses TRBV27 and TRBJ2-5; 7 nucleotides agree with TRBD2. CDR1 and CDR2 (germline): MNHEY, SMNVEV (reference sequence). The CDR3 consists of 14 residues. With V trimmed by 3 bases and J by 4 bases, 5 bases remained unmatched. The CDR3 sequence is CASSFNGGRETQYF. In DNA form, the CDR3 reads TGTGCCAGCAGTTTTAACGGGGGGAGAGAGACCCAGTACTTC.

The V gene is TRBV7-2, the J gene TRBJ1-5, with D perhaps matching TRBD1 (5 bases). Germline loops: CDR1 SGHTA, CDR2 FQGNSA. Deletions cut 5 bases from V and 3 bases from J, with 14 bases between. CDR3 length: 15 residues. The CDR3 DNA sequence: TGTGCCAGCAGCGCGAGTCCAGGGTCCAATCAGCCCCAGCATTTT. Protein: CASSASPGSNQPQHF.

This chain joins TRBV7-9 and TRBJ1-2; TRBD1 is a possible D gene (6 bases). This CDR3 comprises 13 residues. Germline V gene lookup returns CDR1 SEHNR and CDR2 FQNEAQ (reference sequence). Trimming removed 0 bases from V and 9 bases from J, with 11 bases in between. Written as DNA, the CDR3 is TGTGCCAGCAGCTTAGCGGTTGGACAGAGCTACACCTTC. Protein sequence: CASSLAVGQSYTF.

The CDR3 nucleotides read TGTGCCAGCAGCCCCGGGACAGGGGTTAGCATTCAGTACTTC. As protein: CASSPGTGVSIQYF. The gene calls are TRBV11-2 and TRBJ2-4; TRBD1 agrees at 10 bases. Trimming at V came to 5 bases and at J to 9 bases, leaving 7 bases not matched to a gene. The CDR3 extends over 14 amino acids. The V gene's germline CDR1 is SGHAT and CDR2 FQNNGV.

This chain uses TRBV7-9 with TRBJ1-3, with 7 bases that match TRBD1. V shed 2 bases and J 1 base; nucleotides not matched to a gene: 5. Per the germline V gene, CDR1 is SEHNR and CDR2 is FQNEAQ (reference sequence). The CDR3 extends over 16 amino acids. The CDR3 DNA reads as TGTGCCAGCAGCTTATCGCAGGGGGTGTCTGGAAACACCATATATTTT. This translates into CASSLSQGVSGNTIYF.

This chain uses TRBV7-7 with TRBJ1-3; D possibly corresponds to TRBD1 (6 bases). V was cut by 1 base and J by 2 bases, with 6 bases left in between. This CDR3 comprises 14 residues. Germline V CDR1 and CDR2: SSHAT, FNYEAQ (reference sequence). CDR3 sequence reads: CASSLGTAGNTIYF. Here the CDR3 DNA reads TGTGCCAGCAGCTTAGGGACAGCTGGAAACACCATATATTTT.

The CDR3 loop is CASSQFPQGTSTDTQYF. The DNA of the CDR3 is TGTGCCAGCAGCCAATTTCCACAGGGAACTAGTACAGATACGCAGTATTTT. The V gene is TRBV4-2, the J gene TRBJ2-3; TRBD1 is a possible D gene (6 bases). The CDR3 has 17 amino acids. CDR1 is LGHNA and CDR2 is YNFKEQ in the germline V gene. Trimming removed 2 bases at V and 3 bases at J, with 18 bases between.

The rearrangement uses TRBV28 and TRBJ1-1; 7 nucleotides agree with TRBD1. Germline CDR1 reads MDHEN; CDR2 reads SYDVKM. The CDR3 has 12 amino acids. After removal of 6 bases from V and 12 bases from J, the junction contained 10 bases not matched to a gene. Written as DNA, the CDR3 is TGTGCCAGCAGGACAGGGACGAGTACGACTTTCTTT. It codes for CASRTGTSTTFF.

The chain carries TRBV4-1 and TRBJ2-1, with TRBD2 identical over 11 bases. The CDR3 totals 16 residues. Looked up from germline, CDR1 is MGHRA and CDR2 is YSYEKL. The V gene end was trimmed by 7 bases and the J gene end by 1 base; junction bases not matched to a gene: 6. The CDR3 DNA is TGCGCCAGCACATTAGCGGGAGGGCCGTCCTACAATGAGCAGTTCTTC. Its translation is CASTLAGGPSYNEQFF.

The sample holds one count of this clone. J is TRBJ2-1 and V is TRBV7-2; possible D gene TRBD2, 6 bases. CDR1 is SGHTA and CDR2 is FQGNSA in the germline V gene. V was clipped by 4 bases and J by 11 bases, with 15 bases between them. This CDR3 spans 13 amino acids. The CDR3 coding sequence is TGTGCCAGCAGCTCCCACAACGGCGGGAAGCAGTTCTTC. It yields the protein CASSSHNGGKQFF.

CDR3 amino acids: CASSQVGREDEQFF. The DNA of the CDR3 is TGCGCCAGCAGCCAAGTGGGGCGGGAGGATGAGCAGTTCTTC. This chain links TRBV4-3 with TRBJ2-1; 8 bases fit TRBD2. Germline CDR1 LGHNA, CDR2 YSLEER. V was clipped by 1 base and J by 8 bases; unmatched bases: 4. This CDR3 comprises 14 residues.

The chain uses TRBV19 and TRBJ1-2; 10 positions match TRBD1. The trim removed 2 bases at V and 8 bases at J, leaving 5 bases unmatched. Germline CDR1 LNHDA, CDR2 SQIVND (reference sequence). This CDR3 comprises 14 residues. Here the CDR3 DNA reads TGTGCCAGTAGTATATCCGGGACAGGGGCCGGCTACACCTTC. This encodes CASSISGTGAGYTF.